This TCR beta chain stems from a study of beta chain features in type 1 diabetes. Findings and limits, study-wide: There were fewer insertions and more deletions at the VDJ junctions of type 1 diabetes patients. All four CD4+ subsets of Type 1 diabetes patients contained TCRB CDR3s that were moderately but significantly shorter. For patients, the naive, central memory and Treg TCRB repertoires appeared more alike than for healthy donors.

Researchers reported sorting CD4+ naive, central memory, regulatory and stem cell-like memory cells via CD45RO/CCR7/CD25/CD127/CD95/CD27. Purity exceeding 98% was reached by all sorted populations. For this clone: No antigen is known for it.

Isolated RNA was reverse transcribed in full, so expressed TCRB transcripts were sequenced. Profiled with immunoSEQ multiplex PCR; TCRdb holds only in-frame clones, not every one. The sample lists more than 120,000 clones, about 12% occurring once. The CDR3 sequence is 15 residues long. Trimming cost V 6 bases and J 6 bases, with 21 bases left between them. Germline V lookup: CDR1 SNHLY, CDR2 FYNNEI. The sample comprised central memory CD4+ T cells from blood. This sequence was found in a man younger than 35 with type 1 diabetes. The chain employs TRBV2 and TRBJ2-7; D perhaps matches TRBD1 (6 bases). The CDR3 is CASRPEWGHWGEQYF. The CDR3, as DNA: TGTGCCAGCAGGCCCGAGTGGGGGCATTGGGGCGAGCAGTACTTC.